The 15 T cell receptor beta chains listed next were all sequenced from one sample in a study of tumor-infiltrating lymphocytes in primary liver carcinoma. Starting from 500 ng of total RNA, TCR beta cDNA was produced with a primer in the constant region. Modified slightly, ARM-PCR produced TCR beta libraries over three nested multiplex PCR rounds. The opening two PCR rounds, nine to eleven cycles each, paired TRBV1-TRBV30 forward primers with a C-beta reverse primer. In TCRdb, the multiplex PCR reads were re-called with MiXCR into one record per CDR3 protein. The sample yields 37,000 or so distinct CDR3 sequences, roughly 73% seen once. From unsorted bulk tissue weighing 20-30 mg, DNA and RNA were co-extracted. The sequenced sample was tumor-adjacent normal liver tissue. All receptors come from a man aged 40-55 years with primary liver carcinoma and hepatitis B virus infection.

Worth noting for this clonotype: The CDR3 ends on some other residue instead of the conserved phenylalanine or tryptophan, so this is likely a read error. The V gene is TRBV11-2, the J gene TRBJ2-1, with D possibly TRBD2 on 5 matching bases. Germline CDR1 reads SGHAT; CDR2 reads FQNNGV. Trimming stripped 5 bases from V and 9 bases from J, with 11 bases between. This CDR3 has 12 amino acids. The CDR3 spells CASSRSSGEQFT. The CDR3 DNA reads TGTGCCAGCAGCAGGTCAAGCGGTGAGCAGTTCACC.

Worth noting for this clonotype: The junction shows a germline mismatch at one end, possibly a read error. The V gene is TRBV6-5, the J gene TRBJ2-1; TRBD2 aligns across 8 bases. Germline V gene data show CDR1 as MNHEY and CDR2 as SVGAGI. The CDR3 consists of 16 residues. Here the CDR3 DNA reads TGTGCCAGAAGTTACTGTTGGATAGCGGGGATCAATGAGCAGTTCTTC. Amino acid sequence: CARSYCWIAGINEQFF.

Comment on this clonotype: Lacking the conserved final phenylalanine or tryptophan, this CDR3 likely reflects a read error. This sequence joins TRBV11-1 and TRBJ2-7, with D unresolved. The CDR3 consists of 11 residues. Germline CDR1 SGHAT, CDR2 FQDESV (reference sequence). CDR3 region: CASSLDYEQYY. Here the CDR3 DNA reads TGTGCCAGTAGCTTAGACTACGAGCAGTACTAT.

Remarks on this clonotype: Its ends do not fully match the called genes, so a read error is possible. The chain has TRBV7-9 and TRBJ1-2; D unclear. From germline, CDR1 is SEHNR and CDR2 FQNEAQ (reference sequence). The CDR3 length is 12 residues. Here the CDR3 DNA reads TGTGACAGCAGCAAAGCCGGAACTAATTACACCTTC. It codes for CDSSKAGTNYTF.

Of note for this clonotype: One end of the junction fails to match germline, which may point to a read error. This rearrangement joins TRBV29-1 to TRBJ2-1, with a possible D match to TRBD2 (5 bases). Germline V gene data show CDR1 as SQVTM and CDR2 as ANQGSEA. This CDR3 is built from 14 residues. CDR3 nucleotide sequence: TGTAGCGCCCCGGATGGCGGCCGGATAGGAGAGCAGTTCTTC. It is translated as CSAPDGGRIGEQFF.

To note about this clonotype: A junction end diverges from the germline sequence, so it may reflect a read error. The rearrangement uses TRBV7-6 and TRBJ2-2; 10 bases match TRBD2. The CDR3 has 16 amino acids. Germline V gives CDR1 SGHVS, CDR2 FNYEAQ. CDR3 residues: CVSSLSSGSIAGELFF. The DNA for the CDR3 is TGTGTCAGCAGCTTATCTAGCGGGAGTATAGCCGGGGAGCTGTTTTTT.

The V and J genes are TRBV6-1 and TRBJ1-2; 7 bases map to TRBD1. Germline V gene lookup returns CDR1 MNHNS and CDR2 SASEGT. The CDR3 loop spans 15 amino acids. CDR3 sequence reads: CVSSDWTGSNYGYTF. The CDR3 DNA reads TGTGTCAGTAGTGACTGGACAGGATCTAACTATGGCTACACCTTC.

This clonotype was observed many times. This chain uses TRBV30 with TRBJ2-1, with 9 bases aligning to TRBD2. This CDR3 is built from 15 residues. CDR1 is GTSNPN and CDR2 is SVGIG in the germline V gene (reference sequence). V gave up 2 bases and J gave up 4 bases; unmatched junction bases: 6. The CDR3 region is CAWSILAGLYNEQFF. The CDR3 DNA reads TGTGCCTGGAGTATTCTAGCGGGGCTATACAATGAGCAGTTCTTC.

In regard to this clonotype: The germline gene is not matched at one end of the junction; a read error may be the cause. V is TRBV11-2 and J is TRBJ2-4, with 8 positions matching TRBD1. The CDR3 is made up of 14 amino acids. Germline loops: CDR1 SGHAT, CDR2 FQNNGV. CDR3 loop: CAGSSGTGDNIQCF. For the CDR3, the DNA is TGTGCCGGCAGCTCCGGGACAGGCGATAACATTCAGTGCTTC.

The rearrangement uses TRBV29-1 and TRBJ2-7; D call uncertain. Germline CDR1 and CDR2: SQVTM and ANQGSEA. V lost 6 bases and J 13 bases, leaving 25 bases between the germline ends. There are 13 residues in the CDR3. CDR3 sequence: CSVDTGYVDEKYF. CDR3 sequence (DNA): TGCAGCGTCGATACCGGGTATGTCGACGAAAAATACTTC.

Concerning this clonotype itself: The junction departs from the called germline gene at one end, perhaps through a read error. CDR3 in amino acids: CTSSYTGGELFF. The DNA of the CDR3 is TGTACCAGCTCATATACAGGCGGTGAGCTGTTTTTT. This sequence joins TRBV2 and TRBJ2-2; TRBD1 might be the D (5 bases). This CDR3 has 12 amino acids. The V gene's germline CDR1 is SNHLY and CDR2 FYNNEI.

Regarding this clonotype: No conserved phenylalanine or tryptophan is present at the end of the CDR3, so a read error is the likely explanation. The chain links TRBV29-1 to TRBJ1-1; D ambiguous. Germline V gene lookup returns CDR1 SQVTM and CDR2 ANQGSEA. V was cut by 5 bases and J by 0 bases, with 16 bases left in between. This CDR3 comprises 15 residues. CDR3 coding DNA: TGCAGCGTTCGGGCAGTGTGGGGAATGAACACTGAAGCTTTCATC. This codes for CSVRAVWGMNTEAFI.

This clonotype is medium-sized within its sample. The J gene is TRBJ2-5, the V gene TRBV6-2 or TRBV6-3; D unresolved. Germline V gene lookup returns CDR1 MNHEY and CDR2 SVGEGT. This CDR3 region has 12 residues. Deletions cut 6 bases from V and 1 base from J, with 6 bases between. The CDR3 region has the DNA TGTGCCAGCAGCAACAGCCAAGAGACCCAGTACTTC. It codes for CASSNSQETQYF.

Remarks on this clonotype: One end of the junction is discordant with germline, which a read error may explain. This chain links TRBV11-3 with TRBJ1-5; TRBD1 is a possible D gene (6 bases). Germline-derived CDR1 and CDR2 are SGHNT and YENEEA. CDR3 length: 15 amino acids. The CDR3 region is CASSLDRGVAQPQHF. CDR3 in DNA: TGTGCCAGCAGCTTAGATAGGGGGGTGGCTCAGCCCCAGCATTTC. Combining the CDR3 with reference TRBV11-3 and TRBJ1-5 gives the whole variable domain EAGVVQSPRYKIIEKKQPVAFWCNPISGHNTLYWYLQNLGQGPELLIRYENEEAVDDSQLPKDRFSAERLKGVDSTLKIQPAELGDSAVYLCASSLDRGVAQPQHFGDGTRLSIL.

Concerning this clonotype itself: Sequence at one end of the junction differs from germline and may be a read error. This chain joins TRBV29-1 and TRBJ2-3; 10 positions agree with TRBD1. This CDR3 contains 13 residues. Germline-derived CDR1 and CDR2 are SQVTM and ANQGSEA. Written as DNA, the CDR3 is TGCGGCGTTGGACGGACAGGGGGAGATACGCAGTATTTT. Its translation is CGVGRTGGDTQYF.